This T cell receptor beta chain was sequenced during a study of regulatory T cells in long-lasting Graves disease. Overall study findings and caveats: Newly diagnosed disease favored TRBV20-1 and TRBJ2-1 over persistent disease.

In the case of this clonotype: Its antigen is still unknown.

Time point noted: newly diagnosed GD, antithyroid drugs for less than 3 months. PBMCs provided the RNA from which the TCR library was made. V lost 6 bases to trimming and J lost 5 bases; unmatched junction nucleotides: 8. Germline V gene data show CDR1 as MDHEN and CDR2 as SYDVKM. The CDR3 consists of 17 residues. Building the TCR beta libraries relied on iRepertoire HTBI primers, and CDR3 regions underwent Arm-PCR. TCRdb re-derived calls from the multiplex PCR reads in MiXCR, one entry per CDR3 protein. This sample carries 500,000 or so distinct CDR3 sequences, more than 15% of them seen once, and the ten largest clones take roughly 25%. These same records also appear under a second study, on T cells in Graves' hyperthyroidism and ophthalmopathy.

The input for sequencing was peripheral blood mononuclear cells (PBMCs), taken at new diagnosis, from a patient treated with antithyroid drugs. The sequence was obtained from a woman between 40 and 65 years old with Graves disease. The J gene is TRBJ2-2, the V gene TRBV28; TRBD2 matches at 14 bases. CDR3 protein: CASRKGTSGGGTGELFF. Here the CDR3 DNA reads TGTGCCAGCAGAAAGGGGACTAGCGGGGGAGGGACCGGGGAGCTGTTTTTT.